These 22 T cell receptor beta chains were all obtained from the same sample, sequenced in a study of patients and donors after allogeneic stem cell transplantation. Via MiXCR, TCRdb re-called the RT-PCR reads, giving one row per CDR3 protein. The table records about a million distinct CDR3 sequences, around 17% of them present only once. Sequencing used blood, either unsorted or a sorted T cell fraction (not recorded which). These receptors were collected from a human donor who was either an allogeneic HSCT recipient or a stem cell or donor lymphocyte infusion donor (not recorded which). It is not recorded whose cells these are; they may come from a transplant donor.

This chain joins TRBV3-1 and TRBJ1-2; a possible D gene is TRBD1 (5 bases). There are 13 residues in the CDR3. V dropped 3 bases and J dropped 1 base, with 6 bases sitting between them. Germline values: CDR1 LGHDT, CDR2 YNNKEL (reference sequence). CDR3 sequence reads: CASSHRVNYGYTF. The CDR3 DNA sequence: TGTGCCAGCAGCCACAGGGTTAACTATGGCTACACCTTC. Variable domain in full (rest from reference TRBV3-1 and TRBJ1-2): DTAVSQTPKYLVTQMGNDKSIKCEQNLGHDTMYWYKQDSKKFLKIMFSYNNKELIINETVPNRFSPKSPDKAHLNLHINSLELGDSAVYFCASSHRVNYGYTFGSGTRLTVV.

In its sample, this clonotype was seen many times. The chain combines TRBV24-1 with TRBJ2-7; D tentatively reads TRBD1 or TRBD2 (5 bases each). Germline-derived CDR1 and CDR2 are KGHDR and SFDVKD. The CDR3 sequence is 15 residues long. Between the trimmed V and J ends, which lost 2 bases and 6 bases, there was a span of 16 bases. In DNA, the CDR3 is TGTGCCACCAGTGATTCCCGATCGGGACGGGGCGAGCAGTACTTC. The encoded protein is CATSDSRSGRGEQYF.

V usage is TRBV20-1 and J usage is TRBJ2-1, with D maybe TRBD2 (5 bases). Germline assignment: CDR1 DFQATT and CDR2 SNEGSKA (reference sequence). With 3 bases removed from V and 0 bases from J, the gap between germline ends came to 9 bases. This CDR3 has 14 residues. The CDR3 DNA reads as TGCAGTGCTAGCGGGGAGAGCTCCTACAATGAGCAGTTCTTC. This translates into CSASGESSYNEQFF.

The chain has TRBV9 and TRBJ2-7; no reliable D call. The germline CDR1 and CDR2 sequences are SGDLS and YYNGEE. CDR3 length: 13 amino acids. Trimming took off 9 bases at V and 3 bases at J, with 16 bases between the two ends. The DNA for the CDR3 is TGTGCCATCAAAGGGCCACACTACTACGAGCAGTACTTC. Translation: CAIKGPHYYEQYF. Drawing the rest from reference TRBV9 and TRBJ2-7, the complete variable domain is DSGVTQTPKHLITATGQRVTLRCSPRSGDLSVYWYQQSLDQGLQFLIQYYNGEERAKGNILERFSAQQFPDLHSELNLSSLELGDSALYFCAIKGPHYYEQYFGPGTRLTVT.

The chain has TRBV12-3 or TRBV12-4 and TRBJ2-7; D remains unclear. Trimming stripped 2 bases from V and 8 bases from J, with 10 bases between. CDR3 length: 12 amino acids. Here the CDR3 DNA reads TGTGCCAGCAGTTTACTAGGCTCCCAGCAGTACTTC. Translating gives CASSLLGSQQYF.

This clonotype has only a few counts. CDR3 sequence reads: CASSLPGRGNEKLFF. The DNA of the CDR3 is TGTGCCAGTAGCCTACCGGGACGAGGCAATGAAAAACTGTTTTTT. The chain uses TRBV19 and TRBJ1-4; the D gene is possibly TRBD1 (5 bases). Between the trimmed V and J ends, which lost 6 bases and 5 bases, there was a span of 16 bases. Germline V lookup: CDR1 LNHDA, CDR2 SQIVND (reference sequence). The CDR3 extends over 15 amino acids.

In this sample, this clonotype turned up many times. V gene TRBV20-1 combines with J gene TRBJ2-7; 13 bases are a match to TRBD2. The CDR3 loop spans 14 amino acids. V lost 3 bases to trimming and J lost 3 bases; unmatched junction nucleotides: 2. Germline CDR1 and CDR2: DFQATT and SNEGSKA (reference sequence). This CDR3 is CSARGLAGNYEQYF. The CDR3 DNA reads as TGCAGTGCTAGGGGACTAGCGGGAAACTACGAGCAGTACTTC.

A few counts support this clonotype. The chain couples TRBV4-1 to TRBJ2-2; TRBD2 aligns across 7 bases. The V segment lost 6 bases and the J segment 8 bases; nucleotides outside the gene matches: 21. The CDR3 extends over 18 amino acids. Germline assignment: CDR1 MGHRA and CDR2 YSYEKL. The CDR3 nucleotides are TGCGCCAGCAGAACCCTGGAGGCGGGGGAGACCACCGGTGGGGAGCTGTTTTTT. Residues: CASRTLEAGETTGGELFF.

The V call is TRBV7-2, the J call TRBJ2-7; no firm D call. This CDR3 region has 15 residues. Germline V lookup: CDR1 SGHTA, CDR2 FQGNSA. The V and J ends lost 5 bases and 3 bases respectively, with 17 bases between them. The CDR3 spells CASSPSGVIYYEQYF. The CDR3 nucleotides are TGTGCCAGCAGCCCCTCTGGGGTTATTTACTACGAGCAGTACTTC.

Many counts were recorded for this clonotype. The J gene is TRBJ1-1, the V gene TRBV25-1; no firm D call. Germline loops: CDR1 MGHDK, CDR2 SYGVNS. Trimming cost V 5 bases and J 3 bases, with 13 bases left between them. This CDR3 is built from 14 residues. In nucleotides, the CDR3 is TGTGCCAGCAGTAGCAACGAGTGGCACACTGAAGCTTTCTTT. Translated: CASSSNEWHTEAFF.

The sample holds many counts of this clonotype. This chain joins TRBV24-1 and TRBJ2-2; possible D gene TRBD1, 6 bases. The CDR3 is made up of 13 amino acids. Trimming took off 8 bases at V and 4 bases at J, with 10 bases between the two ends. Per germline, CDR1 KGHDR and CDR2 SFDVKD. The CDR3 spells CATMDRVTGELFF. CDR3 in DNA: TGTGCCACCATGGACAGAGTCACCGGGGAGCTGTTTTTT.

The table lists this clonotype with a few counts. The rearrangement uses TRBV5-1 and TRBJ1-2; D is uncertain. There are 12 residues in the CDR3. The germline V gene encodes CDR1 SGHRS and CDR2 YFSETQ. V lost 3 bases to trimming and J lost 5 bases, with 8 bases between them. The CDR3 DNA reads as TGCGCCAGCAGCTCCTACAAGTATGGCTACACCTTC. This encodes CASSSYKYGYTF.

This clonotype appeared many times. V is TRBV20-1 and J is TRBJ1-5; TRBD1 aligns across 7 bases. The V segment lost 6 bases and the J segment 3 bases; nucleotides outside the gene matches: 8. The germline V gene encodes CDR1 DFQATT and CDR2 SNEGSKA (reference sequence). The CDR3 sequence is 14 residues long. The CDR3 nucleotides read TGCAGTGCGGGAAAACAGGGGAACAATCAGCCCCAGCATTTT. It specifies CSAGKQGNNQPQHF.

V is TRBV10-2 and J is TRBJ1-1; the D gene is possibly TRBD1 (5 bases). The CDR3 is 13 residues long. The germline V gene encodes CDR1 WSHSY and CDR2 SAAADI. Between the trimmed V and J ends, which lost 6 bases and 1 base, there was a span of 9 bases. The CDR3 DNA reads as TGCGCCAGCAGGAGACAGCAGAACACTGAAGCTTTCTTT. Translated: CASRRQQNTEAFF.

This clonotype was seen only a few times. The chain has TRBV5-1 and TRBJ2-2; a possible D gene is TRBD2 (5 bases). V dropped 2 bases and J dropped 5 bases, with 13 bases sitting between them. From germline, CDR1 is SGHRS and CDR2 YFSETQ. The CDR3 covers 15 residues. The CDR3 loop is CASSFRTGSTGELFF. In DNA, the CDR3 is TGCGCCAGCAGCTTCCGTACGGGGAGTACCGGGGAGCTGTTTTTT.

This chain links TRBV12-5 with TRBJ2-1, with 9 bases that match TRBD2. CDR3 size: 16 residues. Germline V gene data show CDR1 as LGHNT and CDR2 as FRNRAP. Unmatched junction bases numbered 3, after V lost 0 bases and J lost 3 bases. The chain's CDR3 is CASGLVLLAGYNEQFF. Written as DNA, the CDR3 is TGTGCTAGTGGTTTGGTTCTACTAGCGGGCTACAATGAGCAGTTCTTC.

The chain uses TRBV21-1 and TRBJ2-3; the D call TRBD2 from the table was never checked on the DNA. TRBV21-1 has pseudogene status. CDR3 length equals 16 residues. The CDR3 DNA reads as TGTGCCAGCATCGGACTGATTATAGAGGGCGCAGATACGCAGTATTTT. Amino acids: CASIGLIIEGADTQYF.

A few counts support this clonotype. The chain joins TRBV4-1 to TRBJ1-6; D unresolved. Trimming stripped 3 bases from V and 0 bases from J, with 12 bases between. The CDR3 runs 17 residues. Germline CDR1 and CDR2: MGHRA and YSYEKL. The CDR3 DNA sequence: TGCGCCAGCAGCCAGATAGACTTGAGCTCCTATAATTCACCCCTCCACTTT. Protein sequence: CASSQIDLSSYNSPLHF.

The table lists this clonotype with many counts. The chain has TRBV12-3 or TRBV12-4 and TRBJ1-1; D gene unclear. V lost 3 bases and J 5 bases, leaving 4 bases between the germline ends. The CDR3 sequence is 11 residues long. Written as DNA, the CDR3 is TGTGCCAGCAGTTTTAGGACTGAAGCTTTCTTT. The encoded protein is CASSFRTEAFF.

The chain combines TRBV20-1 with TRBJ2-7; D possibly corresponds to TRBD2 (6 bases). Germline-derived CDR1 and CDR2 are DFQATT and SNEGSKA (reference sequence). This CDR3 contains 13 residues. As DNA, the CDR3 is TGCAGGGTTGAGGGTAGGGAGGTCTACGAGCAGTACTTC. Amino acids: CRVEGREVYEQYF.

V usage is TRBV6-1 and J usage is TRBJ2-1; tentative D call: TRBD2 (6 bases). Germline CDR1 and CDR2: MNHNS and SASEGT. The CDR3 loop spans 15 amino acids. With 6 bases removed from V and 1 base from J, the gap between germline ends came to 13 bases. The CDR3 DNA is TGTGCCAGCAGACCGCGGGAAAGGTCCTACAATGAGCAGTTCTTC. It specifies CASRPRERSYNEQFF.

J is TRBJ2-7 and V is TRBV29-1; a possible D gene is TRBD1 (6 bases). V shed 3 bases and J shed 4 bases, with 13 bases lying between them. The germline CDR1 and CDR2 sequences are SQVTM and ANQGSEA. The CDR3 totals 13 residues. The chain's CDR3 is CSVDSQQGYEQYF. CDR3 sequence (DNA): TGCAGCGTTGATAGCCAACAGGGTTACGAGCAGTACTTC.